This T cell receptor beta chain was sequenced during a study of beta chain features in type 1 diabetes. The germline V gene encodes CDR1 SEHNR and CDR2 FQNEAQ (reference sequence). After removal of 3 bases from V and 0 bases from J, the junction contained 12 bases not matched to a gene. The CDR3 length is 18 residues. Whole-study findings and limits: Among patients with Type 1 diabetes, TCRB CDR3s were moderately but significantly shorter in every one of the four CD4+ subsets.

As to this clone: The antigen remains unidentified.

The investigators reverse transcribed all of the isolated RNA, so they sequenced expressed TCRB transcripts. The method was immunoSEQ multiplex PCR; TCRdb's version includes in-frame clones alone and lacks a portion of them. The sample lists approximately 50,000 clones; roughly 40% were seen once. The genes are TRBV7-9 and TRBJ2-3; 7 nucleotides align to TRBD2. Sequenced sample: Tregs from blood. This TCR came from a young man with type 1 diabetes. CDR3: CASSFSSGQRISTDTQYF. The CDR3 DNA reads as TGTGCCAGCAGCTTTTCTAGCGGACAACGAATAAGCACAGATACGCAGTATTTT. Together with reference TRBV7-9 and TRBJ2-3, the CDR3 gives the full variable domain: DTGVSQNPRHKITKRGQNVTFRCDPISEHNRLYWYRQTLGQGPEFLTYFQNEAQLEKSRLLSDRFSAERPKGSFSTLEIQRTEQGDSAMYLCASSFSSGQRISTDTQYFGPGTRLTVL.